Each of the 21 T cell receptor beta chains below was sequenced from the same sample in a study of long-term antiretroviral therapy in people with HIV. An immunoSEQ assay, version v3.0, was performed at survey level. Clones were read by immunoSEQ multiplex PCR, and TCRdb kept only the in-frame ones, dropping some. Among 25,000 to 35,000 clones, about 86% were seen once, and the ten largest hold roughly 5%. The sample in question was unsorted PBMCs, obtained 0.8 years after starting antiretroviral therapy. The receptors here all came from a woman under 40 with HIV.

This rearrangement joins TRBV9 to TRBJ2-5, with 8 bases that match TRBD1. Per germline, CDR1 SGDLS and CDR2 YYNGEE. The CDR3 sequence is 15 residues long. V lost 0 bases and J lost 5; bases outside the gene matches: 6. In DNA form, the CDR3 reads TGTGCCAGCAGCGTAGGCGACAGGGGTTATGAGACCCAGTACTTC. This translates into CASSVGDRGYETQYF.

The V call is TRBV7-8, the J call TRBJ2-3, with 9 bases aligning to TRBD2. The germline V gene has CDR1 SGHVS and CDR2 FQNEAQ. V lost 1 base and J lost 7; bases outside the gene matches: 6. The CDR3 is made up of 15 amino acids. The CDR3 DNA sequence: TGTGCCAGCAGCTTAGGGGCGGGGGGGTTCAATACGCAGTATTTT. Protein product: CASSLGAGGFNTQYF.

The CDR3, as DNA: TGTGCCAGCAGTCTCTCAGGGGCTGGTCAGCCCCAGCATTTT. Translation gives CASSLSGAGQPQHF. The chain is built from TRBV27 and TRBJ1-5, with D perhaps matching TRBD1 (6 bases). The CDR3 extends over 14 amino acids. Germline CDR1 MNHEY, CDR2 SMNVEV (reference sequence). The V end lost 5 bases, the J end lost 6 bases, and 14 bases lay between the germline ends.

This chain joins TRBV7-7 and TRBJ2-5; 10 bases agree with TRBD2. CDR1 is SSHAT, CDR2 FNYEAQ, per germline (reference sequence). V was pared by 5 bases and J by 1 base, with 10 bases of the junction left unmatched. CDR3 size: 17 residues. CDR3 sequence: CASSRTRASGGQETQYF. CDR3 DNA: TGTGCCAGCAGCCGGACGAGGGCTAGCGGGGGCCAAGAGACCCAGTACTTC.

The chain uses TRBV10-3 and TRBJ1-3; D remains ambiguous. CDR1 and CDR2 from the germline V gene are ENHRY and SYGVKD. V gave up 1 base and J gave up 4 bases, with 8 bases separating them. The CDR3 sequence is 14 residues long. For the CDR3, the DNA is TGTGCCATCAGTGAGTTGAACATGGGAAACACCATATATTTT. Amino acids: CAISELNMGNTIYF.

Sample share makes this clone medium-sized. V is TRBV28 and J is TRBJ1-5; possible D gene TRBD1, 5 bases. The V end lost 3 bases, the J end lost 3 bases, and 9 bases lay between the germline ends. The length of the CDR3 is 14 residues. In germline, CDR1 is MDHEN, CDR2 SYDVKM. CDR3 DNA: TGTGCCAGCAGTTTTCAGGGCCACAATCAGCCCCAGCATTTT. Translated: CASSFQGHNQPQHF.

This chain uses TRBV15 with TRBJ2-7; D uncertain. Trimming took off 5 bases at V and 2 bases at J, with 10 bases between the two ends. The germline V gene encodes CDR1 LNHNV and CDR2 YYDKDF (reference sequence). This CDR3 region has 13 residues. This CDR3 is CATSYSPTYEQYV. CDR3 DNA: TGTGCCACCAGCTATAGTCCAACCTACGAGCAGTACGTC.

V usage is TRBV15 and J usage is TRBJ1-1, with D tentatively TRBD1 (6 bases). This CDR3 spans 12 amino acids. The germline V and J ends were trimmed by 7 bases and 3 bases, with 9 bases remaining between them. In germline, CDR1 is LNHNV, CDR2 YYDKDF (reference sequence). CDR3 protein: CATTDRYTEAFF. In nucleotides, the CDR3 is TGTGCCACCACGGACAGATACACTGAAGCTTTCTTT.

The chain links TRBV5-1 to TRBJ2-5, with a weak D call TRBD2 (6 bases). CDR1 is SGHRS, CDR2 YFSETQ, per germline. Trimming shortened V by 1 base and J by 3 bases, and 13 bases separated the two germline ends. CDR3 size: 15 residues. In DNA, the CDR3 is TGCGCCAGCAGCTTGTTGGGGACTGTAAAAGAGACCCAGTACTTC. Its protein is CASSLLGTVKETQYF.

This chain uses TRBV15 with TRBJ1-2; D may be TRBD1 (5 bases). Per the germline V gene, CDR1 is LNHNV and CDR2 is YYDKDF (reference sequence). V lost 0 bases and J lost 8, with 10 bases in between. There are 13 residues in the CDR3. The CDR3 DNA sequence: TGTGCCACCAGCAGAGATTGGTCAGGGGGCTACACCTTC. Its translation is CATSRDWSGGYTF.

This clone was detected only once. J is TRBJ1-4 and V is TRBV6-6; D is perhaps TRBD1 (5 bases). CDR1 and CDR2 from the germline V gene are MNHNY and SVGAGI (reference sequence). CDR3 size: 16 residues. The V end was cut by 0 bases, the J end by 0 bases, with 8 bases between. Here the CDR3 DNA reads TGTGCCAGCAGTTACTCGAGGGGAGCAACTAATGAAAAACTGTTTTTT. Amino acids: CASSYSRGATNEKLFF.

The rearrangement joins TRBV5-5 to TRBJ1-2; D remains unclear. This CDR3 has 15 residues. Germline loops: CDR1 SGHKS, CDR2 YYEKEE (reference sequence). The ends were cut back, 4 bases at V and 4 bases at J, with 17 bases in the middle. The CDR3 region is CASSQTPSVSYGYTF. As DNA, the CDR3 is TGTGCCAGCAGCCAAACCCCTTCGGTCTCCTATGGCTACACCTTC.

The V and J genes are TRBV4-1 and TRBJ2-1; TRBD2 might be the D (6 bases). The length of the CDR3 is 16 residues. V lost 1 base and J lost 0, with 10 bases in between. The germline V gene has CDR1 MGHRA and CDR2 YSYEKL. The CDR3 is CASSQGRAYSYNEQFF. The DNA for the CDR3 is TGCGCCAGCAGCCAAGGGAGGGCGTACTCCTACAATGAGCAGTTCTTC.

V usage is TRBV6-5 and J usage is TRBJ2-7; D unclear. The CDR3 is 14 amino acids. Germline V gene lookup returns CDR1 MNHEY and CDR2 SVGAGI. Between the trimmed V and J ends, which lost 2 bases and 2 bases, there was a span of 10 bases. This CDR3 is CASSYRATTYEQYF. The CDR3 bases are TGTGCCAGCAGTTACCGGGCCACTACCTACGAGCAGTACTTC.

The CDR3 loop is CAWRTGSRNSPLHF. The CDR3 DNA reads as TGTGCCTGGAGGACAGGGAGTAGGAATTCACCCCTCCACTTT. The V gene is TRBV30, the J gene TRBJ1-6; 7 bases match TRBD1. The germline gives CDR1 GTSNPN, CDR2 SVGIG (reference sequence). J was trimmed by 7 bases and V by 3 bases; bases with no gene match: 6. The CDR3 totals 14 residues.

The rearrangement links TRBV5-1 to TRBJ2-4, with 9 bases lining up with TRBD1. This CDR3 region has 14 residues. V lost 4 bases and J lost 8; bases outside the gene matches: 7. Germline CDR1 and CDR2: SGHRS and YFSETQ. CDR3 DNA sequence: TGCGCCAGCAGCGCTACGACAGGGGGTGACATTCAGTACTTC. Its translation is CASSATTGGDIQYF.

The V and J genes are TRBV7-8 and TRBJ2-7, with D uncertain. V lost 0 bases, J lost 5 bases, and 14 bases lay in between. Germline loops: CDR1 SGHVS, CDR2 FQNEAQ. The CDR3 is 15 amino acids. The CDR3 region has the DNA TGTGCCAGCAGCTTAGCATTAGGTCTGAGGAACGAGCAGTACTTC. Translation gives CASSLALGLRNEQYF.

The V call is TRBV5-6, the J call TRBJ2-3, with unresolved D. The germline V gene has CDR1 SGHDT and CDR2 YYEEEE. The length of the CDR3 is 12 residues. V lost 4 bases to trimming and J lost 6 bases, with 9 bases between them. The CDR3 region is CASSHSGDTQYF. CDR3 sequence (DNA): TGTGCCAGCAGCCATTCCGGGGATACGCAGTATTTT.

The rearrangement links TRBV7-9 to TRBJ2-1; possible D gene TRBD2, 5 bases. Trimming removed 5 bases from V and 6 bases from J, with 17 bases in between. Germline V gives CDR1 SEHNR, CDR2 FQNEAQ (reference sequence). This CDR3 is built from 15 residues. CDR3: CASSPPRLAGNEQFF. CDR3 in DNA: TGTGCCAGCAGCCCCCCCAGGCTAGCAGGCAATGAGCAGTTCTTC.

CDR3 loop: CASSQAGERYF. The CDR3 DNA reads as TGTGCCAGCAGCCAAGCAGGGGAGCGGTATTTT. The chain couples TRBV14 to TRBJ2-3; D may be TRBD1 (6 bases). The germline V gene encodes CDR1 SGHDN and CDR2 FVKESK. V lost 1 base to trimming and J lost 14 bases, with 10 bases between them. This CDR3 region has 11 residues. Full variable domain (missing parts from reference TRBV14 and TRBJ2-3): EAGVTQFPSHSVIEKGQTVTLRCDPISGHDNLYWYRRVMGKEIKFLLHFVKESKQDESGMPNNRFLAERTGGTYSTLKVQPAELEDSGVYFCASSQAGERYFGPGTRLTVL.

The rearrangement uses TRBV9 and TRBJ1-3; D not resolved. Germline V gene sequence: CDR1 SGDLS, CDR2 YYNGEE. V lost 4 bases to trimming and J lost 0 bases, with 14 bases between them. The CDR3 runs 16 residues. The CDR3 protein is CASSPSGRSSGNTIYF. For the CDR3, the DNA is TGTGCCAGCAGCCCTTCAGGACGGTCCTCTGGAAACACCATATATTTT.